A single sample is the source of the 2 T cell receptor beta chains below, sequenced in a study of blood T cell repertoires in COVID-19. Sequencing was performed with immunoSEQ multiplex PCR; in TCRdb, only in-frame clones are kept and a portion is missing. This table holds fewer than 350,000 clones, approximately 92% found once. The sequenced material came from peripheral blood. These receptors were collected from a woman aged 25 to 39 with COVID-19, enrolled during active disease.

The chain is built from TRBV12-2 and TRBJ1-2; TRBD1 is taken as the D call from the table, unchecked against the DNA. TRBV12-2 is a listed pseudogene. This CDR3 is 13 amino acids long. The CDR3 sequence: CASPLLGPGGYTF. CDR3 bases: TGTGCAAGTCCTCTCCTGGGGCCGGGTGGCTACACCTTC.

This chain joins TRBV6-5 and TRBJ1-3, with D possibly TRBD1 on 6 matching bases. V shed 4 bases and J shed 4 bases, with 11 bases lying between them. The germline V gene encodes CDR1 MNHEY and CDR2 SVGAGI. The CDR3 covers 14 residues. As DNA, the CDR3 is TGTGCCAGCAGTTTTCGACAGGCCGGAAACACCATATATTTT. Translating gives CASSFRQAGNTIYF.